The TCR beta chain under discussion was sequenced for a study of spatial heterogeneity in lung cancer. Points from the study as a whole: Expanded intratumoral alpha and beta TCR counts tracked tumor mutation counts.

TCRdb redid the calling of the 5' RACE reads with MiXCR, one entry per CDR3 protein. The repertoire consists of over 25,000 distinct CDR3 sequences, with more than 5.5% occurring once and the leading ten covering more than 20%. Stated time point: sample taken at primary tumor resection. V lost 3 bases, J lost 2 bases, and 4 bases stayed unmatched. In germline, CDR1 is SGHRS, CDR2 YFSETQ. This CDR3 has 15 residues. At least ten counts were recorded for this clonotype. Its specificity is unknown. This rearrangement joins TRBV5-1 to TRBJ2-7, with 11 bases that match TRBD1. The TCR originated in a male donor with early-stage non-small cell lung cancer. Specimen: lung tumor tissue, collected at surgery. CDR3 sequence reads: CASSSPGQGAYEQYF. CDR3 bases: TGCGCCAGCAGCTCACCGGGACAGGGGGCCTACGAGCAGTACTTC.